This T cell receptor beta chain was captured by sequencing in a study of T cells in Graves' hyperthyroidism and ophthalmopathy. The CDR3 extends over 14 amino acids. Per germline, CDR1 GTSNPN and CDR2 SVGIG (reference sequence). The V and J ends lost 1 base and 7 bases, in that order; junction bases with no gene match: 8. This clonotype was counted many times. The investigators amplified TCR beta CDR3 regions from RNA transcripts. The HTBI primer set served for first-round RT-PCR of the TCR CDR3. TCRdb re-called the multiplex PCR reads with MiXCR, one entry per CDR3 protein. The sample has 500,000 to 650,000 distinct CDR3 sequences, roughly 15% seen once.

The J gene is TRBJ2-7, the V gene TRBV30; the match to TRBD1 covers 9 bases. The clonotype comes from a woman aged 50 to 65 with Graves' ophthalmopathy. Sequencing input: blood. CDR3 region: CAWSAGTGFLEQYF. DNA for the CDR3: TGTGCCTGGAGTGCAGGGACAGGGTTTCTGGAGCAGTACTTC.